The clone carrying this T cell receptor beta chain was seen a few times. Its target is unknown. The library targeted TCRbeta and was prepared with unique molecular identifiers. TCRdb called the PCR reads again in MiXCR, with one record for every CDR3 protein. In the table there are hundreds of thousands of distinct CDR3 sequences, 8% to 11% of which are singletons. Germline V gene lookup returns CDR1 SGHAT and CDR2 FQNNGV. This CDR3 region has 13 residues. The V end lost 4 bases, the J end lost 4 bases, and 10 bases lay between the germline ends. The record originates from a study of T-cell reconstitution after alpha-beta-depleted transplantation in children. Study results and caveats: Surviving recipient T cells and thymic progenitors accounted for the high day-60 TCRbeta diversity observed in some patients. Expanded clones from the graft, numbering several hundred, reportedly supplied alpha-beta T cells about two months after transplant. Fresh T-cell production supplied most of the T-cell counts and diversity seen one year after transplant.

This material consisted of PBMCs, taken before TCRalphabeta/CD19-depleted stem cell transplant. This clonotype originated in a child aged 2 to 10 with inherited bone marrow failure, due to receive a stem cell transplant. The chain is built from TRBV11-2 and TRBJ2-5; possibly TRBD1 for D (5 bases). In DNA, the CDR3 is TGTGCCAGCAGCTATGCGACAGTAGAGACCCAGTACTTC. It yields the protein CASSYATVETQYF.